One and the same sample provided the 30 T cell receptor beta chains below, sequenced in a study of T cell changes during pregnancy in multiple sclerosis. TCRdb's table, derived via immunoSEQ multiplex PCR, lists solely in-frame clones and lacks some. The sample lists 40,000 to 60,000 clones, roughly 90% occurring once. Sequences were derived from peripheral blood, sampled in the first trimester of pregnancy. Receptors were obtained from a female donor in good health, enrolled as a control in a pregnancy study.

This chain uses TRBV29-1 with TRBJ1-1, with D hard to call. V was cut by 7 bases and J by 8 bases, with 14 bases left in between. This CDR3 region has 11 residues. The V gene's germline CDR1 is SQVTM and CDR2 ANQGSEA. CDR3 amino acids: CSGEAGWEAFF. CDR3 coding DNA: TGCAGCGGGGAGGCGGGGTGGGAAGCTTTCTTT.

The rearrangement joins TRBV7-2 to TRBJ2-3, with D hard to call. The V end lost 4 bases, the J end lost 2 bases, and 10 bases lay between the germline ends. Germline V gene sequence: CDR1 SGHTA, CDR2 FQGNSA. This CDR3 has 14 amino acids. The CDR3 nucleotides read TGTGCCAGCAGCTCAGGCGCTCCCACAGATACGCAGTATTTT. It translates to CASSSGAPTDTQYF. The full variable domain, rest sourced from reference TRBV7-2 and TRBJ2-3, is GAGVSQSPSNKVTEKGKDVELRCDPISGHTALYWYRQSLGQGLEFLIYFQGNSAPDKSGLPSDRFSAERTGGSVSTLTIQRTQQEDSAVYLCASSSGAPTDTQYFGPGTRLTVL.

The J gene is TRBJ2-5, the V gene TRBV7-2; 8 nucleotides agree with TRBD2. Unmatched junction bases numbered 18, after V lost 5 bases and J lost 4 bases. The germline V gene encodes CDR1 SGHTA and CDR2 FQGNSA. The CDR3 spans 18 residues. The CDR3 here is CASSPLWGRGGRSETQYF. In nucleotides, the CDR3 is TGTGCCAGCAGCCCACTATGGGGACGAGGCGGGAGGTCAGAGACCCAGTACTTC.

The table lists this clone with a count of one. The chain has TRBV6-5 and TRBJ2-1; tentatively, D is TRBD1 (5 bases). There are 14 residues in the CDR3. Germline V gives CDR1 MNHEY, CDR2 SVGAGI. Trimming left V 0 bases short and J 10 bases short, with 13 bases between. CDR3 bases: TGTGCCAGCAGTTACTCGTTAGGGGTCATCGAGCAGTTCTTC. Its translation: CASSYSLGVIEQFF.

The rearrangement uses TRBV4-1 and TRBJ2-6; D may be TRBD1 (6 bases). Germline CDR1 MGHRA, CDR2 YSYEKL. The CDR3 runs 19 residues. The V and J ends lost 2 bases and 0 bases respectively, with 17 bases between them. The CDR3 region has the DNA TGCGCCAGCAGCCAACCCCAAGGACAGATCTCCTCTGGGGCCAACGTCCTGACTTTC. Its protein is CASSQPQGQISSGANVLTF.

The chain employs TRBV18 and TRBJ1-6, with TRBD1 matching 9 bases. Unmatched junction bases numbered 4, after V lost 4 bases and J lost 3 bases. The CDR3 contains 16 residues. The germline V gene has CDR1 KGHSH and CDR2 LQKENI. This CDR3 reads CASSQTGGRYNSPLHF. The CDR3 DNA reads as TGTGCCAGCTCACAAACAGGGGGCCGCTATAATTCACCCCTCCACTTT.

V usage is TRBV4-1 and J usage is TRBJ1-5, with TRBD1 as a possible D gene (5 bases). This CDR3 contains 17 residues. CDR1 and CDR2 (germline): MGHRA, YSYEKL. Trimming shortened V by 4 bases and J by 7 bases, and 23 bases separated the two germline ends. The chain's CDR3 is CASSLPSGVGIRQPQHF. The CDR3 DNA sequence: TGCGCCAGCAGCCTGCCTTCGGGGGTAGGGATCCGGCAGCCCCAGCATTTT.

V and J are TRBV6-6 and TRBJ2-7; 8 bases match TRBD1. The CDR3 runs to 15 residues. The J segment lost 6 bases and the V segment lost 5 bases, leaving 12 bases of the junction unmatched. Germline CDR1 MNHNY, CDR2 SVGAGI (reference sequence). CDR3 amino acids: CASSTSGGRFFEQYF. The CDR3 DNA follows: TGTGCCAGCAGTACCTCAGGGGGCCGGTTTTTCGAGCAGTACTTC.

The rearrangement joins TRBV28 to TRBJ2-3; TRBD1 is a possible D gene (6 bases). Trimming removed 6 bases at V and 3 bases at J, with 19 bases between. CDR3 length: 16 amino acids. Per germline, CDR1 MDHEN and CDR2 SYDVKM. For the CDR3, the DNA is TGTGCCAGCAGGCCTCTGAGGGACATGATTACAGATACGCAGTATTTT. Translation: CASRPLRDMITDTQYF.

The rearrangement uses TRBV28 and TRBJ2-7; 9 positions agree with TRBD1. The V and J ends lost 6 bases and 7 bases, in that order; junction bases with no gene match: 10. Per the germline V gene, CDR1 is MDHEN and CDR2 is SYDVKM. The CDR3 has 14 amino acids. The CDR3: CASRGSGQGGEQYF. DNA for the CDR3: TGTGCCAGCAGGGGGTCGGGACAGGGTGGTGAGCAGTACTTC.

CDR3 sequence (DNA): TGTGCCAGCAGCCGACTAGCGGCCTACGAGCAGTACTTC. Its protein product is CASSRLAAYEQYF. V is TRBV5-4 and J is TRBJ2-7; TRBD2 matches 9 bases. This CDR3 spans 13 amino acids. Germline loops: CDR1 SGHNT, CDR2 YYREEE (reference sequence). The V gene end was trimmed by 4 bases and the J gene end by 2 bases; junction bases not matched to a gene: 1.

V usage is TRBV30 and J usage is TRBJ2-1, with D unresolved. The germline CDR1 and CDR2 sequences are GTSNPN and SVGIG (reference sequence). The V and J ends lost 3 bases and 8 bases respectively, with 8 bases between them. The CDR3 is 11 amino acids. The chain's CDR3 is CAWRAQDEQFF. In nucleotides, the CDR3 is TGTGCCTGGAGGGCCCAAGATGAGCAGTTCTTC.

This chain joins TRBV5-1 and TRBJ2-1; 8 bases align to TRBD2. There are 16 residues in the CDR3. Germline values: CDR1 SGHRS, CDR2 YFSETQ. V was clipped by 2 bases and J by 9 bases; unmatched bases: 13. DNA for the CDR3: TGCGCCAGCAGCTTAAACAGCGGGGGATCCAAGGGTGAGCAGTTCTTC. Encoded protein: CASSLNSGGSKGEQFF.

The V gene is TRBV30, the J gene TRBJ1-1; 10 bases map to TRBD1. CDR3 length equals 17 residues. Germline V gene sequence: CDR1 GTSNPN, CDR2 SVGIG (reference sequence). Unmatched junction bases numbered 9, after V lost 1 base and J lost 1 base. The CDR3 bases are TGTGCCTGGAGTGCCTCTGCGACAGGGGGCTGGAACACTGAAGCTTTCTTT. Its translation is CAWSASATGGWNTEAFF.

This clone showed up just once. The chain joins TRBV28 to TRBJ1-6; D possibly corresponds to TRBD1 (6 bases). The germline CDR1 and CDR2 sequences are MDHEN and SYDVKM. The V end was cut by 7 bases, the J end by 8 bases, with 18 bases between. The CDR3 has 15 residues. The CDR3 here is CASTWGGQSYSPLHF. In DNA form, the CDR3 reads TGTGCCAGCACCTGGGGGGGCCAGAGCTATTCACCCCTCCACTTT.

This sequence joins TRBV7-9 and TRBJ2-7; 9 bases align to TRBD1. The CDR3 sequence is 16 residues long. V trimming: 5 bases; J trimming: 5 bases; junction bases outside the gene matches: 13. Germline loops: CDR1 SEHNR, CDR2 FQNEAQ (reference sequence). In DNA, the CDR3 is TGTGCCAGCAGCCCCCTGGGGACAGGGTCGCGACACGAGCAGTACTTC. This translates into CASSPLGTGSRHEQYF.

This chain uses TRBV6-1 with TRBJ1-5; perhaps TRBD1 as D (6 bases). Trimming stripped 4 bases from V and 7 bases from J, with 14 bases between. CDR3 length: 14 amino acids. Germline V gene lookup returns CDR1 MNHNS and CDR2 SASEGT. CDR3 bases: TGTGCCAGCAGTGTAGTACAGGGACACCAGCCCCAGCATTTT. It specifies CASSVVQGHQPQHF.

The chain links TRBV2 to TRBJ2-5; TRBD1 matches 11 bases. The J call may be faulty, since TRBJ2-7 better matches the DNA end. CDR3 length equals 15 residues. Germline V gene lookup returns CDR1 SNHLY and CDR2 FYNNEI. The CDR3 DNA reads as TGTGCCAGCAGCCAGGGACAGGGGGGTTTATACGAGCAGTACTTC. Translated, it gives CASSQGQGGLYEQYF.

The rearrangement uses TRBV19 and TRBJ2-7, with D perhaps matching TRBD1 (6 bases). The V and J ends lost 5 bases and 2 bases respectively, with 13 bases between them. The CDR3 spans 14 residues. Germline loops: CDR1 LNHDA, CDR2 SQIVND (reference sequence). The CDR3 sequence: CASSQTGKPYEQYF. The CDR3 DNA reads TGTGCCAGTAGTCAAACAGGGAAACCCTACGAGCAGTACTTC.

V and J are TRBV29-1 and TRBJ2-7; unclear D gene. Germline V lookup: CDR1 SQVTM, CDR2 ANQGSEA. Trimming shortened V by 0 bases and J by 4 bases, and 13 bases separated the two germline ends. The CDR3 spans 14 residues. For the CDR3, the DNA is TGCAGCGTTGAAGAGCAATCCCCGGAGTACGAGCAGTACTTC. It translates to CSVEEQSPEYEQYF.

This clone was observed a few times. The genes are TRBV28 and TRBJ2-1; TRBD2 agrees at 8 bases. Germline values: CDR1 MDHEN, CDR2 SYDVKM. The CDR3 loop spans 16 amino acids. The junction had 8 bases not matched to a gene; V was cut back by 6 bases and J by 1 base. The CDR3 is CASRPQTGGSYNEQFF. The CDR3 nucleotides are TGTGCCAGCAGACCCCAAACGGGAGGGTCCTACAATGAGCAGTTCTTC.

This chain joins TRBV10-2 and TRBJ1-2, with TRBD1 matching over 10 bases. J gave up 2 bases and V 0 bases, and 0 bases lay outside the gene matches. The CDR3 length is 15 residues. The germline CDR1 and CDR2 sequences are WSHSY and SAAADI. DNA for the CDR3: TGCGCCAGCAGTGAGTCGGGACAGGGGAACTATGGCTACACCTTC. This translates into CASSESGQGNYGYTF.

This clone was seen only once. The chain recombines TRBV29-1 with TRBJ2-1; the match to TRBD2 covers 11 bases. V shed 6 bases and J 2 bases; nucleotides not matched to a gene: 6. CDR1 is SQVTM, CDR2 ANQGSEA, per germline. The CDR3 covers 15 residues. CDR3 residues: CSVPLAGGPYNEQFF. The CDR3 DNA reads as TGCAGCGTGCCCCTAGCGGGAGGACCCTACAATGAGCAGTTCTTC.

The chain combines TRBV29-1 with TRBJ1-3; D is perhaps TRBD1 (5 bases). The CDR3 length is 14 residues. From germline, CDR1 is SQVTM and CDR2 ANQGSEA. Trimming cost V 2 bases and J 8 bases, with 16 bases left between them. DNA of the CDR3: TGCAGCGTTGAAAGTGACAGCACGGATGACACCATATATTTT. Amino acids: CSVESDSTDDTIYF.

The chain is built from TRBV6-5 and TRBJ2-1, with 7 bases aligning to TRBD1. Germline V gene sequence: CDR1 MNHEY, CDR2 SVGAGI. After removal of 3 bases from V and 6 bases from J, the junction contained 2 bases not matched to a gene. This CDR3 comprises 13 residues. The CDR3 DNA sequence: TGTGCCAGCAGTTATCGACAGGGCAATGAGCAGTTCTTC. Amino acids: CASSYRQGNEQFF.

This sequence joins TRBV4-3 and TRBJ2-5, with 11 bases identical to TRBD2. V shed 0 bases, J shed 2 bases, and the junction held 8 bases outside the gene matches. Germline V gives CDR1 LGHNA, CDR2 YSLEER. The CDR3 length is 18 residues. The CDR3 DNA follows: TGCGCCAGCAGCCAAGACCTTGCAGGGACTAGCGGTCAAGAGACCCAGTACTTC. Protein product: CASSQDLAGTSGQETQYF.

In nucleotides, the CDR3 is TGTGCCAGCAGCGACAGACAGGGATTCACAGATACGCAGTATTTT. Its protein is CASSDRQGFTDTQYF. The chain uses TRBV9 and TRBJ2-3, with 7 bases aligning to TRBD1. The J segment lost 2 bases and the V segment lost 3 bases, leaving 6 bases of the junction unmatched. The CDR3 consists of 15 residues. From germline, CDR1 is SGDLS and CDR2 YYNGEE. The whole variable domain, filled in from reference TRBV9 and TRBJ2-3, reads DSGVTQTPKHLITATGQRVTLRCSPRSGDLSVYWYQQSLDQGLQFLIQYYNGEERAKGNILERFSAQQFPDLHSELNLSSLELGDSALYFCASSDRQGFTDTQYFGPGTRLTVL.

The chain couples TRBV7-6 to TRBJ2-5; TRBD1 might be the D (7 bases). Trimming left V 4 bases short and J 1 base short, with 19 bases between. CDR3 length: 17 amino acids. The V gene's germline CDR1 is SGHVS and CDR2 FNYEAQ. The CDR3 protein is CASSSDTPGGPQETQYF. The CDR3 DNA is TGTGCCAGCAGCTCCGACACCCCAGGGGGGCCCCAAGAGACCCAGTACTTC.

CDR3 sequence: CASSQGTGGAYEQYF. CDR3 DNA sequence: TGTGCCAGCAGCCAAGGGACAGGGGGCGCTTACGAGCAGTACTTC. This rearrangement joins TRBV4-2 to TRBJ2-7; 11 bases are a match to TRBD1. V lost 1 base to trimming and J lost 4 bases; unmatched junction nucleotides: 3. There are 15 residues in the CDR3. Germline V gives CDR1 LGHNA, CDR2 YNFKEQ.

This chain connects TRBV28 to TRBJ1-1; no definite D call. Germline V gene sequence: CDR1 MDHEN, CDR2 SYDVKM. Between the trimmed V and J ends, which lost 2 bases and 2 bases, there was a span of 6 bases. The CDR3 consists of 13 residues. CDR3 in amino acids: CASSLSPNTEAFF. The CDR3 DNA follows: TGTGCCAGCAGTTTAAGCCCCAACACTGAAGCTTTCTTT.